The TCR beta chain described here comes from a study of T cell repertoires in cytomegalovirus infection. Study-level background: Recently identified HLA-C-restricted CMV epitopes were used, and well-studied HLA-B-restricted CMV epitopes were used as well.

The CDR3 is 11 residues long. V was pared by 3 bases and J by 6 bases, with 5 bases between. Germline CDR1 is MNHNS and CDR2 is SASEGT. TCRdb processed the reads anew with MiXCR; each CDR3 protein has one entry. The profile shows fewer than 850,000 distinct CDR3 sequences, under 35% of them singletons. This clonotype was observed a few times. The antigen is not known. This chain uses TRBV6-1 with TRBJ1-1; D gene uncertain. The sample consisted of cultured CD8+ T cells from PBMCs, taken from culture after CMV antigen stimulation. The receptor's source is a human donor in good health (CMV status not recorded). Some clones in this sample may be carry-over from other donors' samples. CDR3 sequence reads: CASSDDPEAFF. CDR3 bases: TGTGCCAGCAGTGACGACCCTGAAGCTTTCTTT.